This T cell receptor beta chain is drawn from a study of blood T cell repertoires in COVID-19. Study as a whole: Some COVID-19 samples were acute and others convalescent; all came from the United States, Italy and Spain.

Trimming stripped 3 bases from V and 0 bases from J, with 6 bases between. CDR3 length: 15 amino acids. Germline V gene lookup returns CDR1 LNHNV and CDR2 YYDKDF (reference sequence). Per the original data handling: Reference gene primer amplification gave estimated nucleated cell counts. Libraries were prepared by immunoSEQ multiplex PCR; TCRdb keeps only in-frame clonotypes and omits some of them. For V, J and clone size, that table is used; D and trimming come from the DNA. The top ten clones hold more than 6% of a sample with approximately 90,000 clones, approximately 84% of them seen once. Patients from Seattle were sampled longitudinally, starting during active infection.

Sample: peripheral blood. The sequence was collected from a man in his 70s with COVID-19, enrolled during active disease. The rearrangement links TRBV15 to TRBJ2-6; D unresolved. This CDR3 is CATSSRSSGANVLTF. The CDR3 DNA is TGTGCCACCAGCAGTCGGAGCTCTGGGGCCAACGTCCTGACTTTC.